A selection of T cell receptor beta chains follows, all from one sample in a study of human T cells and chemical hapten exposure. In TCRdb, the 5' RACE reads were re-called with MiXCR into one record per CDR3 protein. Among 81,000 or so distinct CDR3 sequences listed, 7.7% were seen once. These receptor sequences come from a male donor in good health. The CDR3 runs from the conserved cysteine through the conserved F or W. The order of the fields is V gene, J gene, D gene, clone size, CDR3 protein, CDR3 DNA. The D gene is left open where the match is weak. Size tells how often a clone was seen (once, few, many) or the class of an expanded clone, and some rows leave it out.

TRBV6-5	TRBJ1-6	.	.	CASSSGSSYNSPLHF	TGTGCCAGCAGTTCCGGTAGCTCCTATAATTCACCCCTCCACTTT
TRBV7-3	TRBJ2-3	.	few	CASSSQGADTQYF	TGTGCCAGCAGCTCCCAGGGAGCAGATACGCAGTATTTT
TRBV6-2/TRBV6-3	TRBJ2-2	TRBD1	few	CASSRGRGRNTGELFF	TGTGCCAGCAGTCGGGGCAGGGGGAGAAACACCGGGGAGCTGTTTTTT
TRBV10-2	TRBJ2-7	TRBD1	.	CASSPGQLYEQYF	TGCGCCAGCAGCCCGGGACAGCTCTACGAGCAGTACTTC
TRBV7-9	TRBJ2-7	.	many	CASSLSGAPGEQYF	TGTGCCAGCAGCTTATCAGGGGCCCCTGGGGAGCAGTACTTC
TRBV7-2	TRBJ2-1	.	many	CASSLGPPVYNEQFF	TGTGCCAGCAGCTTAGGGCCGCCGGTCTACAATGAGCAGTTCTTC
TRBV7-8	TRBJ2-1	.	many	CASSEGQRAYNEQFF	TGTGCCAGCAGTGAAGGACAGCGAGCCTACAATGAGCAGTTCTTC
TRBV6-2/TRBV6-3	TRBJ1-5	.	many	CASSYLTENQPQHF	TGTGCCAGCAGTTACCTTACAGAGAATCAGCCCCAGCATTTT
TRBV4-2	TRBJ1-1	.	many	CASSQETRANTEAFF	TGTGCCAGCAGCCAGGAGACCAGGGCGAACACTGAAGCTTTCTTT
TRBV7-6	TRBJ1-6	.	.	CASSLSAPYNSPLHF	TGTGCCAGCAGCCTTTCGGCCCCTTATAATTCACCCCTCCACTTT
TRBV15	TRBJ2-1	.	few	CATSGQRFYNEQFF	TGTGCCACCAGCGGACAGCGTTTTTACAATGAGCAGTTCTTC
TRBV7-9	TRBJ2-4	.	many	CASSLGTGQAKNIQYF	TGTGCCAGCAGCTTAGGAACAGGACAAGCCAAAAACATTCAGTACTTC
TRBV20-1	TRBJ2-1	TRBD2	.	CSTAGGSYNEQFF	TGCAGTACAGCGGGAGGGTCATACAATGAGCAGTTCTTC